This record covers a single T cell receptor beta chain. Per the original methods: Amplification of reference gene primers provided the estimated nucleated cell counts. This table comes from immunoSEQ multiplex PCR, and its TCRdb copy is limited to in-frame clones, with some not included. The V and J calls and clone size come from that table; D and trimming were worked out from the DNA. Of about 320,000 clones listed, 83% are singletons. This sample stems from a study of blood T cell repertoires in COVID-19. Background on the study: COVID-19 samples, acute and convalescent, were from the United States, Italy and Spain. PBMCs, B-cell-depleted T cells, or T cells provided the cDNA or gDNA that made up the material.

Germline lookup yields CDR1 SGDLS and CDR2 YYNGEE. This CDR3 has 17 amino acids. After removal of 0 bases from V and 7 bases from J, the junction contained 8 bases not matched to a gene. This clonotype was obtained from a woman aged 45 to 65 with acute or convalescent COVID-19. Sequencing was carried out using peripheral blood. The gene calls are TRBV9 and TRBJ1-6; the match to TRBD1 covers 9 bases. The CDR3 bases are TGTGCCAGCAGCGTAGGGACGGGGACAGGGCTCAATTCACCCCTCCACTTT. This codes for CASSVGTGTGLNSPLHF.